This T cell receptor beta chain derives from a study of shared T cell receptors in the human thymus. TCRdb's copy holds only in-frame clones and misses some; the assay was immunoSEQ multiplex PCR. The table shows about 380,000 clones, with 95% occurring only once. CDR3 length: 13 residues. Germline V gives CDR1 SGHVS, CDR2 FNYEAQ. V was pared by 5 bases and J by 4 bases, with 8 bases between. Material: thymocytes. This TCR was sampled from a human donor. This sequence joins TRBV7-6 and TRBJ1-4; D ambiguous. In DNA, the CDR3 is TGTGCCAGCAGCCGCCTGGGTAATGAAAAACTGTTTTTT. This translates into CASSRLGNEKLFF.